The following is a T cell receptor (beta chain) sequence with its context. Its specificity is unknown. The V gene lost 6 bases and the J gene lost 2 bases, with 14 bases spanning the gap. The CDR3 has 15 amino acids. Germline V gives CDR1 ENHRY, CDR2 SYGVKD. This specimen comes from a study of cytomegalovirus exposure and HLA in healthy donors. Study findings and constraints: The authors later found TCR association rates varying by HLA locus, with DRB1 most and HLA-C fewest. Investigators reported approximately 170 TCR beta chains as tied to cytomegalovirus. Some V segments could not be told apart, so they were left out, TRBV6-2 and TRBV6-3 among them.

Healthy people donating bone marrow made up the donors. PCR involved 60 Vbeta and 13 Jbeta primers. Produced via immunoSEQ multiplex PCR; TCRdb's table is partial and in-frame only. This sample yields approximately 210,000 clones, of which around 86% are seen a single time; approximately 1.9% belongs to the top ten. The rearrangement links TRBV10-3 to TRBJ2-1; D perhaps matches TRBD1 (5 bases). This TCR was sampled from a young woman in good health and CMV-seronegative. Sequencing was carried out using PBMCs. CDR3 amino acids: CAIRGAALTYNEQFF. CDR3 coding DNA: TGTGCCATCAGAGGGGCAGCACTAACCTACAATGAGCAGTTCTTC.